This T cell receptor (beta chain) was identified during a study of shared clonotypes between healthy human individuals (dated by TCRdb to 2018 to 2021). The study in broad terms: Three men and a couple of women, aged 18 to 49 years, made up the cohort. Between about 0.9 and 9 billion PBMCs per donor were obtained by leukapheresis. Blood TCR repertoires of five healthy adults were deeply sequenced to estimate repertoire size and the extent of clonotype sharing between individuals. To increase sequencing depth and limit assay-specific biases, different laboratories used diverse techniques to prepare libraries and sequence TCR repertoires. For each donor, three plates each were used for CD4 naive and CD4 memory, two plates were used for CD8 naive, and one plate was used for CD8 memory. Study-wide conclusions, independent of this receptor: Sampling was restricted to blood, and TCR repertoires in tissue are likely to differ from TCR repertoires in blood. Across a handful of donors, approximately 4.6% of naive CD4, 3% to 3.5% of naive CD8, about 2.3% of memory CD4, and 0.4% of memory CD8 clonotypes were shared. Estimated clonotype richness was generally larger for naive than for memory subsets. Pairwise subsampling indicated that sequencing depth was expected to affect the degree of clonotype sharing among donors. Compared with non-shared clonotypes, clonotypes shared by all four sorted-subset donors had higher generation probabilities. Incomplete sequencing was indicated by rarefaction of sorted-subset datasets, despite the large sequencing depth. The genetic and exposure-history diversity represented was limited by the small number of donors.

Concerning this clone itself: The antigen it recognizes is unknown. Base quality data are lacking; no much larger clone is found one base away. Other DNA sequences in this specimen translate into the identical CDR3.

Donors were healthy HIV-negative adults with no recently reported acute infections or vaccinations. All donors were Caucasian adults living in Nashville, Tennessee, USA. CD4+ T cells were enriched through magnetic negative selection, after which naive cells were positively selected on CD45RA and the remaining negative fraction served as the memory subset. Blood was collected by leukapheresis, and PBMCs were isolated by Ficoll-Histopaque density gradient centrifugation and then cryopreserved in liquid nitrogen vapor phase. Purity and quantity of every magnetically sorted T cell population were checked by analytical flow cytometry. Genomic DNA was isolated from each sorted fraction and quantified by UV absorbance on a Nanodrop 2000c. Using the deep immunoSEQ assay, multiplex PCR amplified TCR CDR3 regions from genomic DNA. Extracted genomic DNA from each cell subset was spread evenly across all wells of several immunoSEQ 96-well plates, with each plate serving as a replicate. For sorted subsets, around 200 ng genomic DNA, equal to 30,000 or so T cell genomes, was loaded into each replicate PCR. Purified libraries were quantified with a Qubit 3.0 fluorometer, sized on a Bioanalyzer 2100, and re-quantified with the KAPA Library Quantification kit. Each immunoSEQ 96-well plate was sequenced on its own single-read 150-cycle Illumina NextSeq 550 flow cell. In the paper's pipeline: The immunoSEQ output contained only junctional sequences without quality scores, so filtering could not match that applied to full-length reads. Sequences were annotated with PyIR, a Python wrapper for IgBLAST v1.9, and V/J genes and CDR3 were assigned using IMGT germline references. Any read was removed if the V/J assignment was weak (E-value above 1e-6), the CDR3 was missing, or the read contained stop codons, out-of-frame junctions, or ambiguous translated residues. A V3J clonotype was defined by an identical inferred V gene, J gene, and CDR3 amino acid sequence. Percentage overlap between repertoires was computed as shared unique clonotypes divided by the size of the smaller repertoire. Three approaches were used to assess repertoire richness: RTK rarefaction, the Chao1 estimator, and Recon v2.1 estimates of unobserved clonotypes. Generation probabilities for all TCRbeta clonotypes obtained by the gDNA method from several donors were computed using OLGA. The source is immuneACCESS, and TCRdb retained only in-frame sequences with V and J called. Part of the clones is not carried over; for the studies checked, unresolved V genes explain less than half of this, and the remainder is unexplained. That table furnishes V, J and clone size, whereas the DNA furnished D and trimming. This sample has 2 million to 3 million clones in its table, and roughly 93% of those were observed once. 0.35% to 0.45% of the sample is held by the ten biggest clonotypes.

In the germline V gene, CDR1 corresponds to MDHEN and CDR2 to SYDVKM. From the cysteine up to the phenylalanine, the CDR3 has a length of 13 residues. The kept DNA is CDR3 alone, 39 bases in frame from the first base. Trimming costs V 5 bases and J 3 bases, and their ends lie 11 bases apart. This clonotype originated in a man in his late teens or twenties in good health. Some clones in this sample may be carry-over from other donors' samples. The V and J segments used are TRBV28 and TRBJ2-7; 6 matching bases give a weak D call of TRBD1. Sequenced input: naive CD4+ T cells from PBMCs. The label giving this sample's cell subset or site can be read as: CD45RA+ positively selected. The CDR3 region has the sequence CASSPGQGYEQYF. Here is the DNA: TGTGCCAGCAGTCCGGGACAAGGCTACGAGCAGTACTTC.